These 17 T cell receptor beta chains share one sample of origin, sequenced in a study of blood T cell repertoires in COVID-19 (TCRdb year 2020). The library came from the immunoSEQ multiplex PCR assay. TCRdb took over this immuneACCESS table, retaining in-frame rearrangements with V and J assigned. Such tables are incomplete; in checked studies, under half of the missing clones stem from an unresolved V gene, and the remainder is unexplained. Counted in this sample were around 88,000 clones; roughly 84% of them appeared once. The top ten clones comprise roughly 2.8% of the sample. Sequenced sample: peripheral blood. The receptor source for this set is a woman older than 75 with acute or convalescent COVID-19.

This chain links TRBV6-1 with TRBJ1-4, with 8 nucleotides matching TRBD1. The V gene end was trimmed by 0 bases and the J gene end by 6 bases; junction bases not matched to a gene: 6. Germline CDR1 reads MNHNS; CDR2 reads SASEGT. This CDR3 has 16 residues. The CDR3 here is CASSEAWTGWDEKLFF. The DNA for the CDR3 is TGTGCCAGCAGTGAAGCTTGGACAGGGTGGGATGAAAAACTGTTTTTT.

The genes are TRBV5-1 and TRBJ1-3; weak D call: TRBD1 (5 bases). The ends were cut back, 5 bases at V and 3 bases at J, with 9 bases in the middle. The CDR3 has 13 residues. In germline, CDR1 is SGHRS, CDR2 YFSETQ. This CDR3 is CASRRDGGNTIYF. In DNA, the CDR3 is TGCGCCAGCAGGCGGGACGGTGGAAACACCATATATTTT.

The rearrangement links TRBV11-1 to TRBJ1-1; 7 bases fit TRBD1. The CDR3 contains 16 residues. The V segment lost 2 bases and the J segment 3 bases; nucleotides outside the gene matches: 9. Germline V gives CDR1 SGHAT, CDR2 FQDESV (reference sequence). In DNA form, the CDR3 reads TGTGCCAGCAGCTTAAAGAGGGTTCAGGGGGACACTGAAGCTTTCTTT. Amino acid sequence: CASSLKRVQGDTEAFF.

The gene calls are TRBV5-6 and TRBJ2-2; D possibly corresponds to TRBD2 (6 bases). V lost 4 bases and J 4 bases, leaving 11 bases between the germline ends. This CDR3 contains 14 residues. In germline, CDR1 is SGHDT, CDR2 YYEEEE. CDR3 nucleotides: TGTGCCAGCAGCATGACCGGGGGCACCGGGGAGCTGTTTTTT. It translates to CASSMTGGTGELFF.

The rearrangement uses TRBV27 and TRBJ2-7, with 7 positions matching TRBD2. Germline CDR1 MNHEY, CDR2 SMNVEV (reference sequence). V lost 7 bases and J lost 1; bases outside the gene matches: 10. The length of the CDR3 is 15 residues. The CDR3, as DNA: TGTGCCAGCATTAAGACGGCTAGCGGATCCTACGAGCAGTACTTC. Translating gives CASIKTASGSYEQYF.

J is TRBJ1-1 and V is TRBV28; D not certain. V gave up 5 bases and J gave up 1 base, with 11 bases separating them. The CDR3 is made up of 14 amino acids. Germline V gene sequence: CDR1 MDHEN, CDR2 SYDVKM. This chain's CDR3 is CASSLSTRNTEAFF. DNA for the CDR3: TGTGCCAGCAGTCTCTCCACGAGGAACACTGAAGCTTTCTTT.

J is TRBJ1-3 and V is TRBV7-3, with D maybe TRBD1 (5 bases). Germline CDR1 and CDR2: SGHTA and FQGTGA. V was trimmed by 5 bases and J by 1 base, leaving 12 bases between them. The CDR3 is 15 amino acids. CDR3 loop: CASSQAAGSGNTIYF. CDR3 DNA sequence: TGTGCCAGCAGCCAGGCAGCAGGGTCTGGAAACACCATATATTTT.

This rearrangement joins TRBV7-2 to TRBJ1-1, with 7 bases fitting TRBD1. Germline trimming cut 3 bases from V and 4 bases from J; bases unmatched to any gene: 2. This CDR3 contains 13 residues. The germline CDR1 and CDR2 sequences are SGHTA and FQGNSA. Here the CDR3 reads CASSFRQGTEAFF. DNA of the CDR3: TGTGCCAGCAGCTTCCGACAGGGCACTGAAGCTTTCTTT.

V usage is TRBV5-6 and J usage is TRBJ2-7, with 7 bases matching TRBD1. J lost 3 bases, V lost 1 base, and 7 bases had no gene match. Germline CDR1 SGHDT, CDR2 YYEEEE. There are 15 residues in the CDR3. The CDR3 region is CASSLFTGAYYEQYF. The CDR3 region has the DNA TGTGCCAGCAGCTTGTTTACAGGGGCTTACTACGAGCAGTACTTC.

There are a few counts of this clone. This sequence joins TRBV4-3 and TRBJ2-1; the D gene is possibly TRBD2 (5 bases). The CDR3 is made up of 16 amino acids. Trimming shortened V by 1 base and J by 3 bases, and 13 bases separated the two germline ends. The germline gives CDR1 LGHNA, CDR2 YSLEER. CDR3 protein: CASSQGELGVYNEQFF. DNA of the CDR3: TGCGCCAGCAGCCAAGGGGAGCTTGGGGTCTACAATGAGCAGTTCTTC.

The chain carries TRBV18 and TRBJ2-3; TRBD2 agrees at 9 bases. This CDR3 is built from 16 residues. Per the germline V gene, CDR1 is KGHSH and CDR2 is LQKENI. Unmatched junction bases numbered 8, after V lost 2 bases and J lost 5 bases. DNA for the CDR3: TGTGCCAGCTCACCAAGCCCAGCGGGAGGTGGAGATACGCAGTATTTT. Its translation is CASSPSPAGGGDTQYF.

The CDR3 DNA sequence: TGTGCCAGCAGCTTACAGGGGGCAACCACCGGGGAGCTGTTTTTT. The encoded protein is CASSLQGATTGELFF. The gene calls are TRBV7-2 and TRBJ2-2, with 8 nucleotides matching TRBD1. The germline gives CDR1 SGHTA, CDR2 FQGNSA. The CDR3 sequence is 15 residues long. V gave up 2 bases and J gave up 4 bases; unmatched junction bases: 3. Variable domain in full (rest from reference TRBV7-2 and TRBJ2-2): GAGVSQSPSNKVTEKGKDVELRCDPISGHTALYWYRQSLGQGLEFLIYFQGNSAPDKSGLPSDRFSAERTGGSVSTLTIQRTQQEDSAVYLCASSLQGATTGELFFGEGSRLTVL.

The chain combines TRBV3-1 (or the pseudogene TRBV3-2) with TRBJ2-1; 9 bases line up with TRBD2. This CDR3 spans 15 amino acids. The ends lost 1 base at V and 7 bases at J; junction bases unmatched: 5. The V gene's germline CDR1 is LGHDT and CDR2 YNNKEL (reference sequence). CDR3: CASSQAGGRGNEQFF. CDR3 in DNA: TGTGCCAGCAGCCAAGCTGGCGGGAGGGGGAATGAGCAGTTCTTC.

This clone was seen more than once but under ten times. The CDR3 DNA is TGCAGTGCTAGTTTGGGGCAGGGCTTATTTGAAGCTTTCTTT. It specifies CSASLGQGLFEAFF. The rearrangement links TRBV20-1 to TRBJ1-1; maybe TRBD1 (5 bases). The CDR3 consists of 14 residues. The V gene lost 3 bases and the J gene lost 7 bases, with 18 bases spanning the gap. Germline V gene lookup returns CDR1 DFQATT and CDR2 SNEGSKA (reference sequence).

V usage is TRBV29-1 and J usage is TRBJ1-1, with 7 bases fitting TRBD1. The CDR3 sequence is 14 residues long. Losses at the gene ends were 6 bases for V and 3 bases for J; bases not matched to a gene: 10. Germline V lookup: CDR1 SQVTM, CDR2 ANQGSEA. The CDR3 protein is CSVSLRGKDTEAFF. Here the CDR3 DNA reads TGCAGCGTCTCGCTCAGGGGGAAGGACACTGAAGCTTTCTTT.

The V and J genes are TRBV28 and TRBJ1-2, with D tentatively TRBD1 (5 bases). V lost 3 bases to trimming and J lost 5 bases, with 10 bases between them. CDR1 is MDHEN and CDR2 is SYDVKM in the germline V gene. The CDR3 runs to 13 residues. Here the CDR3 reads CASSFPDSYGYTF. Written as DNA, the CDR3 is TGTGCCAGCAGTTTCCCTGACAGTTATGGCTACACCTTC.

The chain links TRBV6-5 to TRBJ1-6, with 8 nucleotides matching TRBD1. The CDR3 sequence is 15 residues long. The germline V gene encodes CDR1 MNHEY and CDR2 SVGAGI. V lost 6 bases and J lost 7; bases outside the gene matches: 8. The CDR3 DNA sequence: TGTGCCAGCAGCCCAGGGACAGGAGACAATTCACCCCTCCACTTT. Its translation is CASSPGTGDNSPLHF.